The sequence of this T cell receptor beta chain was determined in a study of beta chain features in type 1 diabetes. Study conclusions and caveats: In every one of the four CD4+ subsets, TCRB CDR3s were moderately but significantly shorter in Type 1 diabetes patients.

This clone was found a few times. What it recognizes is unknown. The CDR3 sequence is 15 residues long. The V gene's germline CDR1 is MNHEY and CDR2 SVGAGI. V shed 5 bases and J shed 4 bases, with 15 bases lying between them. The authors reverse transcribed all of the isolated RNA, so sequencing captured expressed TCRB transcripts. About 3.5 million reads per sample on average were obtained from naive, central memory and regulatory T cell samples. TCRdb keeps only in-frame clones here, not all; method: immunoSEQ multiplex PCR. Of about 640,000 clones in the sample, around 12% were seen once. The origin of this receptor is a young man with type 1 diabetes. The chain combines TRBV6-5 with TRBJ1-5, with D tentatively TRBD1 (6 bases). The sequencing input was naive CD4+ T cells from blood. CDR3 bases: TGTGCCAGCAGTGCCCCTGGGGGGGCGAATCAGCCCCAGCATTTT. It yields the protein CASSAPGGANQPQHF.